This T cell receptor (beta chain) was sequenced in a study of sequential checkpoint blockade in melanoma. This sample's treatment: randomized to nivolumab then ipilimumab (arm A) or the reverse (arm B). Live CD3+CD8+ CD19− CD56− cells were sorted from PBMCs. This table comes from immunoSEQ multiplex PCR, and its TCRdb copy is limited to in-frame clones, with some not included. The data contain around 40,000 clones, roughly 89% of them singletons. V was trimmed by 6 bases and J by 3 bases, leaving 10 bases between them. The CDR3 loop spans 14 amino acids. The germline V gene has CDR1 SGHRS and CDR2 YFSETQ.

The sample was CD8+ T cells sorted from blood (inferred from file names), taken from a patient given nivolumab and ipilimumab in sequence. This TCR derives from a human donor with melanoma. The chain carries TRBV5-1 and TRBJ2-6; a weak D match, TRBD2 (5 bases). CDR3 in amino acids: CASTLGIGANVLTF. The CDR3 DNA reads TGCGCCAGCACCCTCGGGATTGGGGCCAACGTCCTGACTTTC.